The 18 T cell receptor beta chains presented below share a single source sample, sequenced in a study of blood T cell repertoires in COVID-19. Sequencing was performed with immunoSEQ multiplex PCR; in TCRdb, only in-frame clones are kept and a portion is missing. The sample holds 250,000 to 400,000 clones, about 90% seen once. The source material was peripheral blood. These receptors were taken from a woman aged 25 to 39 with COVID-19, enrolled during active disease.

This rearrangement joins TRBV19 to TRBJ1-2; possible D gene TRBD1, 5 bases. The CDR3 consists of 13 residues. Germline CDR1 LNHDA, CDR2 SQIVND (reference sequence). Trimming stripped 6 bases from V and 1 base from J, with 9 bases between. CDR3 nucleotides: TGTGCCAGTAGCCCCGGGGGTAACTATGGCTACACCTTC. It yields the protein CASSPGGNYGYTF.

This clone has a handful of counts. V gene TRBV6-5 combines with J gene TRBJ2-5, with 12 bases aligning to TRBD1. The CDR3 consists of 15 residues. Germline assignment: CDR1 MNHEY and CDR2 SVGAGI. Trimming at V came to 2 bases and at J to 4 bases, leaving 2 bases not matched to a gene. In DNA, the CDR3 is TGTGCCAGCAGTTACGGGACAGGGGGCCGAGAGACCCAGTACTTC. Translation: CASSYGTGGRETQYF.

This chain uses TRBV19 with TRBJ1-5, with a weak D call TRBD1 (6 bases). V lost 3 bases and J 7 bases, leaving 16 bases between the germline ends. Looked up from germline, CDR1 is LNHDA and CDR2 is SQIVND (reference sequence). The CDR3 is 15 amino acids. CDR3 nucleotide sequence: TGTGCCAGTAGTATCGGGACAAGGGGACGGCAGCCCCAGCATTTT. It codes for CASSIGTRGRQPQHF.

In this sample, this clone turned up once. The J gene is TRBJ2-5, the V gene TRBV7-3; the match to TRBD1 covers 8 bases. Germline lookup yields CDR1 SGHTA and CDR2 FQGTGA. The CDR3 is 14 residues long. The V gene end was trimmed by 5 bases and the J gene end by 4 bases; junction bases not matched to a gene: 6. The CDR3 spells CASSKRQGRETQYF. CDR3 nucleotides: TGTGCCAGCAGCAAACGACAGGGGCGAGAGACCCAGTACTTC.

The chain has TRBV7-8 and TRBJ1-5, with 8 bases lining up with TRBD1. V lost 5 bases, J lost 5 bases, and 8 bases stayed unmatched. This CDR3 spans 15 amino acids. The V gene's germline CDR1 is SGHVS and CDR2 FQNEAQ. CDR3 protein: CASSGGQGAYQPQHF. The CDR3 region has the DNA TGTGCCAGCAGCGGGGGCCAGGGGGCCTATCAGCCCCAGCATTTT.

The chain employs TRBV4-2 and TRBJ1-6; D call uncertain. CDR1 and CDR2 from the germline V gene are LGHNA and YNFKEQ. The CDR3 spans 14 residues. The V end lost 1 base, the J end lost 11 bases, and 12 bases lay between the germline ends. CDR3 coding DNA: TGTGCCAGCAGCCAAGGATTACGGGATACACCCCTCCACTTT. This encodes CASSQGLRDTPLHF.

The chain uses TRBV11-2 and TRBJ1-1; the D gene is possibly TRBD1 (5 bases). CDR1 and CDR2 from the germline V gene are SGHAT and FQNNGV. CDR3 length: 14 amino acids. Trimming shortened V by 0 bases and J by 4 bases, and 9 bases separated the two germline ends. This CDR3 reads CASSLDGTATEAFF. CDR3 bases: TGTGCCAGCAGCTTAGACGGGACTGCCACTGAAGCTTTCTTT.

The chain links TRBV27 to TRBJ2-5, with unresolved D. CDR1 and CDR2 from the germline V gene are MNHEY and SMNVEV (reference sequence). Trimming removed 4 bases at V and 1 base at J, with 7 bases between. The CDR3 consists of 13 residues. CDR3: CASSWSRQETQYF. The CDR3 DNA reads TGTGCCAGCAGTTGGAGCCGCCAAGAGACCCAGTACTTC.

The chain joins TRBV15 to TRBJ2-1; 8 bases line up with TRBD1. V shed 3 bases and J 6 bases; nucleotides not matched to a gene: 1. This CDR3 comprises 13 residues. CDR1 is LNHNV, CDR2 YYDKDF, per germline (reference sequence). This CDR3 reads CATSRDRVNEQFF. The CDR3, as DNA: TGTGCCACCAGCAGGGACAGGGTCAATGAGCAGTTCTTC.

The genes are TRBV7-7 and TRBJ2-1, with TRBD2 matching 12 bases. Germline CDR1 reads SSHAT; CDR2 reads FNYEAQ (reference sequence). J was trimmed by 4 bases and V by 4 bases; bases with no gene match: 8. The CDR3 is made up of 17 amino acids. This chain's CDR3 is CASSWRTSGNTYNEQFF. The CDR3 DNA reads as TGTGCCAGCAGCTGGAGGACTAGCGGGAATACGTACAATGAGCAGTTCTTC.

A word on this clone: The sample has other DNA sequences that encode this CDR3 too. The J gene is TRBJ2-5, the V gene TRBV29-1; D remains ambiguous. With 4 bases removed from V and 1 base from J, the gap between germline ends came to 7 bases. Germline V gene sequence: CDR1 SQVTM, CDR2 ANQGSEA. The CDR3 runs 12 residues. The CDR3 region has the DNA TGCAGCGTTGGCCCTAGCCAAGAGACCCAGTACTTC. Its protein product is CSVGPSQETQYF.

The chain has TRBV29-1 and TRBJ2-3; 11 nucleotides line up with TRBD2. The CDR3 is made up of 16 amino acids. Trimming removed 4 bases from V and 2 bases from J; junction bases left unmatched: 8. CDR1 SQVTM and CDR2 ANQGSEA come from the germline V gene. The CDR3 DNA follows: TGCAGCGTTGGTGGCGGGACTAGCGGCAACACAGATACGCAGTATTTT. Translating gives CSVGGGTSGNTDTQYF.

The chain has TRBV10-2 and TRBJ2-7; no clear D gene. Germline values: CDR1 WSHSY, CDR2 SAAADI. This CDR3 is built from 15 residues. With 0 bases removed from V and 0 bases from J, the gap between germline ends came to 9 bases. The CDR3 sequence: CASSESGLSSYEQYF. CDR3 nucleotides: TGCGCCAGCAGTGAGTCGGGCCTCAGCTCCTACGAGCAGTACTTC.

This chain connects TRBV24-1 to TRBJ1-2, with 8 bases aligning to TRBD1. The CDR3 extends over 17 amino acids. Trimming took 5 bases from V and 4 from J; bases not matched to a gene: 14. Germline CDR1 KGHDR, CDR2 SFDVKD. The CDR3 DNA is TGTGCCACCAGTGTTTCAGGACAGGGTGGGTCACCCTATGGCTACACCTTC. It translates to CATSVSGQGGSPYGYTF.

The chain recombines TRBV3-1 (or the pseudogene TRBV3-2) with TRBJ2-1, with D possibly being TRBD2 (6 bases). The CDR3 length is 13 residues. With 4 bases removed from V and 7 bases from J, the gap between germline ends came to 11 bases. From germline, CDR1 is LGHDT and CDR2 YNNKEL (reference sequence). The chain's CDR3 is CASSPYLANEQFF. Here the CDR3 DNA reads TGTGCCAGCAGCCCTTATCTAGCGAATGAGCAGTTCTTC.

This clone was counted once. The V and J genes are TRBV2 and TRBJ1-1, with D perhaps TRBD1 (6 bases). Germline-derived CDR1 and CDR2 are SNHLY and FYNNEI. The CDR3 contains 17 residues. V shed 4 bases and J shed 1 base, with 19 bases lying between them. The CDR3 protein is CASSVPTGGHANTEAFF. CDR3 DNA: TGTGCCAGCAGTGTTCCAACGGGGGGGCATGCGAACACTGAAGCTTTCTTT. The full variable domain, in which reference TRBV2 and TRBJ1-1 provide the parts outside the CDR3, is EPEVTQTPSHQVTQMGQEVILRCVPISNHLYFYWYRQILGQKVEFLVSFYNNEISEKSEIFDDQFSVERPDGSNFTLKIRSTKLEDSAMYFCASSVPTGGHANTEAFFGQGTRLTVV.

The V gene is TRBV5-4, the J gene TRBJ2-3; D may be TRBD2 (6 bases). Trimming took off 4 bases at V and 5 bases at J, with 11 bases between the two ends. The CDR3 spans 13 residues. Germline CDR1 is SGHNT and CDR2 is YYREEE (reference sequence). As DNA, the CDR3 is TGTGCCAGCAGCGCCCGGGGGATAGATACGCAGTATTTT. It encodes CASSARGIDTQYF.

This chain links TRBV5-6 with TRBJ2-1; 7 bases line up with TRBD2. The V gene end was trimmed by 3 bases and the J gene end by 5 bases; junction bases not matched to a gene: 14. Germline lookup yields CDR1 SGHDT and CDR2 YYEEEE. The CDR3 has 17 residues. This chain's CDR3 is CASSSGDGREYHNEQFF. Here the CDR3 DNA reads TGTGCCAGCAGCTCGGGGGATGGGCGGGAGTACCACAATGAGCAGTTCTTC.